This entry concerns a single T cell receptor beta chain. Germline V CDR1 and CDR2: MNHEY, SVGAGI. The CDR3 sequence is 14 residues long. The junction had 7 bases not matched to a gene; V was cut back by 8 bases and J by 9 bases. This record belongs to a study of blood T cell repertoires in COVID-19. Study information: Donors in the United States, Italy and Spain gave samples during acute or convalescent COVID-19. In each case, the material was cDNA or gDNA derived from T cells, B-cell-depleted T cells, or PBMCs.

Per the authors' pipeline: Reference gene primer amplification in the assay estimated nucleated cell counts. Only in-frame clones appear in the TCRdb table, and some are missing; sequencing was by immunoSEQ multiplex PCR. V and J calls and clone size are copied from that table; D and trimming were computed from the DNA. This sample has around 700,000 clones, with just under 90% found just once. The J gene is TRBJ1-6, the V gene TRBV6-5; TRBD1 matches at 10 bases. The sample was peripheral blood. The TCR originated in a woman aged 18-35 years with acute or convalescent COVID-19. The CDR3 region has the DNA TGTGCCAGCCGCAGGACAGGGGGTGTTTCACCCCTCCACTTT. Its translation is CASRRTGGVSPLHF.